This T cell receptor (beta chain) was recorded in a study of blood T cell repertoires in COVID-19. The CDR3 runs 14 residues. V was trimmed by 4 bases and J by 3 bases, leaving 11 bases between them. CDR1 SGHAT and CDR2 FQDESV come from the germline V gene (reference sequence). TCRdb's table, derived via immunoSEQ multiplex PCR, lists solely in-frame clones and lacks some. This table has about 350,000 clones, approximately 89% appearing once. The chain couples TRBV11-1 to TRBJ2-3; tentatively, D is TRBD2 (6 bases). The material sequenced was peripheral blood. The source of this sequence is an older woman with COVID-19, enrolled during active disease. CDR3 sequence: CASSYRGETDTQYF. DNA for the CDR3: TGTGCCAGCAGCTACCGCGGGGAGACAGATACGCAGTATTTT.